These 21 T cell receptor beta chains came from one sample sequenced in a study of blood T cell repertoires in COVID-19. The method was immunoSEQ multiplex PCR; TCRdb's version includes in-frame clones alone and lacks a portion of them. Seen here are approximately 58,000 clones, approximately 75% observed once, and the top ten hold roughly 30%. Sequenced material: peripheral blood. The receptor source for this set is a man aged 60 to 69 with COVID-19, enrolled during active disease.

This chain links TRBV4-1 with TRBJ2-1; 8 bases map to TRBD2. CDR3 length: 15 amino acids. Germline CDR1 is MGHRA and CDR2 is YSYEKL. Trimming removed 7 bases from V and 0 bases from J; junction bases left unmatched: 5. Written as DNA, the CDR3 is TGCGCCAGCACCGGGGGGGAAAGCTCCTACAATGAGCAGTTCTTC. Translating it yields CASTGGESSYNEQFF.

The J gene is TRBJ2-1, the V gene TRBV25-1; 9 bases are a match to TRBD2. Germline-derived CDR1 and CDR2 are MGHDK and SYGVNS. Unmatched junction bases numbered 9, after V lost 1 base and J lost 8 bases. The CDR3 is made up of 16 amino acids. CDR3 loop: CASSELRGTSSDEQFF. Written as DNA, the CDR3 is TGTGCCAGCAGTGAATTAAGGGGGACTAGCAGCGATGAGCAGTTCTTC.

The genes are TRBV5-1 and TRBJ2-3; the D gene is possibly TRBD2 (5 bases). This CDR3 comprises 13 residues. In germline, CDR1 is SGHRS, CDR2 YFSETQ. V lost 1 base to trimming and J lost 9 bases, with 12 bases between them. CDR3 nucleotides: TGCGCCAGCAGCTTGTACGGACTCGAGACGCAGTATTTT. Translated, it gives CASSLYGLETQYF.

This rearrangement joins TRBV19 to TRBJ1-1, with 8 bases fitting TRBD1. The V gene's germline CDR1 is LNHDA and CDR2 SQIVND (reference sequence). V trimming: 3 bases; J trimming: 4 bases; junction bases outside the gene matches: 4. The CDR3 has 14 residues. The CDR3 DNA follows: TGTGCCAGTAGTATGGACAGGGTAAGCACTGAAGCTTTCTTT. This codes for CASSMDRVSTEAFF.

The chain couples TRBV5-1 to TRBJ2-3, with TRBD1 identical over 7 bases. In germline, CDR1 is SGHRS, CDR2 YFSETQ. The junction had 14 bases not matched to a gene; V was cut back by 3 bases and J by 4 bases. This CDR3 comprises 17 residues. The chain's CDR3 is CASSSKYDRAGPDTQYF. For the CDR3, the DNA is TGCGCCAGCAGCTCAAAATACGACAGGGCTGGGCCAGATACGCAGTATTTT.

This rearrangement joins TRBV2 to TRBJ2-7; 8 nucleotides agree with TRBD2. Looked up from germline, CDR1 is SNHLY and CDR2 is FYNNEI. V lost 7 bases and J lost 6; bases outside the gene matches: 8. The CDR3 runs to 13 residues. CDR3 sequence reads: CASKGTRLPEQYF. For the CDR3, the DNA is TGTGCCAGCAAGGGGACTAGACTTCCCGAGCAGTACTTC.

The chain links TRBV5-1 to TRBJ1-3, with 9 bases lining up with TRBD1. V trimming: 5 bases; J trimming: 5 bases; junction bases outside the gene matches: 17. This CDR3 is built from 18 residues. The V gene's germline CDR1 is SGHRS and CDR2 YFSETQ. CDR3 sequence: CASRTGTGLPGTRNTIYF. The CDR3 coding sequence is TGCGCCAGCAGAACCGGGACAGGGCTCCCGGGTACGCGAAACACCATATATTTT.

The chain employs TRBV10-3 and TRBJ2-1, with D possibly TRBD2 on 6 matching bases. Looked up from germline, CDR1 is ENHRY and CDR2 is SYGVKD. Trimming cost V 3 bases and J 7 bases, with 19 bases left between them. The CDR3 loop spans 16 amino acids. Written as DNA, the CDR3 is TGTGCCATCAGTGAAGGCGGGACTCCTTTTATAAATGAGCAGTTCTTC. The encoded protein is CAISEGGTPFINEQFF.

The rearrangement joins TRBV5-6 to TRBJ2-3, with 9 bases fitting TRBD2. Germline assignment: CDR1 SGHDT and CDR2 YYEEEE. Losses at the gene ends were 2 bases for V and 4 bases for J; bases not matched to a gene: 8. The CDR3 has 16 amino acids. The CDR3 is CASSFPSSGISDTQYF. In DNA form, the CDR3 reads TGTGCCAGCAGCTTTCCCTCTAGCGGGATATCAGATACGCAGTATTTT.

The chain joins TRBV19 to TRBJ2-7; the match to TRBD2 covers 12 bases. The CDR3 contains 15 residues. Trimming cost V 5 bases and J 0 bases; bases outside gene matches: 2. Germline V CDR1 and CDR2: LNHDA, SQIVND (reference sequence). The CDR3 nucleotides read TGTGCCAGTAGTCCGACTAGCGGGAGCTCCTACGAGCAGTACTTC. Its protein is CASSPTSGSSYEQYF.

This chain connects TRBV3-1 (or the pseudogene TRBV3-2) to TRBJ1-2; 8 nucleotides line up with TRBD1. The V gene end was trimmed by 1 base and the J gene end by 4 bases; junction bases not matched to a gene: 5. Germline CDR1 LGHDT, CDR2 YNNKEL (reference sequence). The CDR3 is 15 residues long. CDR3 DNA sequence: TGTGCCAGCAGCCAAGGCAGGGGGCGCACCTATGGCTACACCTTC. This sequence encodes CASSQGRGRTYGYTF.

V is TRBV19 and J is TRBJ1-5; unclear D gene. V was cut by 7 bases and J by 2 bases, with 15 bases left in between. Germline V gene sequence: CDR1 LNHDA, CDR2 SQIVND (reference sequence). The CDR3 is 15 residues long. The CDR3 coding sequence is TGTGCCAGTATCCCGGGTCTCTCAGGCAATCAGCCCCAGCATTTT. It yields the protein CASIPGLSGNQPQHF.

This rearrangement joins TRBV6-5 to TRBJ2-7; 10 bases fit TRBD2. V dropped 0 bases and J dropped 4; count of bases not matched to a gene: 6. There are 16 residues in the CDR3. Germline lookup yields CDR1 MNHEY and CDR2 SVGAGI. CDR3 sequence (DNA): TGTGCCAGCAGTTACTCCCTGGGTAGCGGGAGGTACGAGCAGTACTTC. Translated: CASSYSLGSGRYEQYF.

The chain employs TRBV7-6 and TRBJ1-2; possibly TRBD1 for D (5 bases). The CDR3 has 14 amino acids. Germline V CDR1 and CDR2: SGHVS, FNYEAQ. Trimming left V 5 bases short and J 5 bases short, with 15 bases between. This CDR3 is CASSPRPGGYGYTF. CDR3 DNA sequence: TGTGCCAGCAGCCCCAGACCGGGGGGTTATGGCTACACCTTC.

CDR3 amino acids: CASSAAAGALGEKLFF. CDR3 DNA sequence: TGTGCCAGCAGTGCCGCCGCGGGGGCGTTAGGAGAAAAACTGTTTTTT. The chain joins TRBV25-1 to TRBJ1-4; D is possibly TRBD1 (6 bases). The CDR3 spans 16 residues. V lost 4 bases and J 8 bases, leaving 20 bases between the germline ends. CDR1 and CDR2 (germline): MGHDK, SYGVNS. The variable domain in full, completed from reference TRBV25-1 and TRBJ1-4, reads EADIYQTPRYLVIGTGKKITLECSQTMGHDKMYWYQQDPGMELHLIHYSYGVNSTEKGDLSSESTVSRIRTEHFPLTLESARPSHTSQYLCASSAAAGALGEKLFFGSGTQLSVL.

The chain joins TRBV5-1 to TRBJ2-7; D gene ambiguous. CDR1 is SGHRS, CDR2 YFSETQ, per germline. The V and J ends lost 2 bases and 7 bases respectively, with 16 bases between them. This CDR3 spans 14 amino acids. CDR3 coding DNA: TGCGCCAGCAGCTTCGGGTCTACCCTAGGAGAGCAGTACTTC. This codes for CASSFGSTLGEQYF.

The gene calls are TRBV6-1 and TRBJ1-2, with 9 bases identical to TRBD1. With V trimmed by 4 bases and J by 2 bases, 11 bases remained unmatched. The CDR3 length is 17 residues. Germline V gene data show CDR1 as MNHNS and CDR2 as SASEGT. The CDR3 nucleotides are TGTGCCAGCAGTGCCGGAACGGCACAGGGGGCGAACTATGGCTACACCTTC. This sequence encodes CASSAGTAQGANYGYTF.

V and J are TRBV2 and TRBJ2-7, with D perhaps matching TRBD1 (6 bases). Germline-derived CDR1 and CDR2 are SNHLY and FYNNEI. V was pared by 3 bases and J by 3 bases, with 12 bases between. This CDR3 has 14 residues. The CDR3 is CASSERQELYEQYF. CDR3 nucleotide sequence: TGTGCCAGCAGTGAGAGACAGGAACTCTACGAGCAGTACTTC.

This rearrangement joins TRBV19 to TRBJ1-2; the D is unclear. This CDR3 has 13 residues. CDR1 and CDR2 from the germline V gene are LNHDA and SQIVND (reference sequence). V was cut by 3 bases and J by 2 bases, with 7 bases left in between. CDR3 sequence (DNA): TGTGCCAGTAGTATGGGGAGAAACTATGGCTACACCTTC. As protein: CASSMGRNYGYTF.

This clone occurred a few times. The gene calls are TRBV7-2 and TRBJ2-7; 11 bases line up with TRBD2. Germline trimming cut 0 bases from V and 7 bases from J; bases unmatched to any gene: 8. Germline V gene sequence: CDR1 SGHTA, CDR2 FQGNSA. The CDR3 is 16 residues long. CDR3 residues: CASSLAASGRSQEQYF. The CDR3 coding sequence is TGTGCCAGCAGCTTAGCCGCTAGCGGGAGGTCCCAGGAGCAGTACTTC.

As concerns this clone: The sample holds other DNA sequences that translate to the same CDR3. V gene TRBV5-5 combines with J gene TRBJ2-3, with 9 nucleotides matching TRBD2. Per germline, CDR1 SGHKS and CDR2 YYEKEE (reference sequence). The CDR3 length is 16 residues. CDR3 DNA sequence: TGTCCCCGCCGCTGGGGCGGGGGGGGGAGGGCCCTCCCTGGGTATTTT. Its translation: CPRRWGGGGRALPGYF.